This T cell receptor beta chain appears in the sequencing data of a study of graft-versus-host responses after intestinal transplantation. TCRdb keeps only in-frame clones here, not all; method: immunoSEQ multiplex PCR. The sample has 90,000 to 120,000 clones; about nine tenths are singletons. On this clone itself: Its antigen is currently unknown.

The CDR3 totals 13 residues. Trimming removed 6 bases from V and 6 bases from J, with 15 bases in between. The V gene's germline CDR1 is SNHLY and CDR2 FYNNEI. This chain joins TRBV2 and TRBJ2-7; perhaps TRBD2 as D (6 bases). The sequence derives from a human donor who was the organ donor for an intestinal transplant. The sequencing used unstimulated CD4+ T cells sorted from spleen or lymph node cells, collected before transplant. DNA for the CDR3: TGTGCCAGCAGCCCCGGGGGTAACGGCGAGCAGTACTTC. Its protein is CASSPGGNGEQYF.